This TCR beta chain was captured in a study of cytomegalovirus exposure and HLA in healthy donors. Overall study findings and caveats: Available immune exposure information was restricted to CMV serostatus only.

Trimming cost V 4 bases and J 7 bases; bases outside gene matches: 9. This CDR3 has 15 residues. From germline, CDR1 is SGDLS and CDR2 YYNGEE. Primers included in the PCR were 60 Vbeta and 13 Jbeta primers. Libraries were prepared by immunoSEQ multiplex PCR; TCRdb keeps only in-frame clonotypes and omits some of them. The sample lists roughly 180,000 clones; roughly 80% were seen once. Details on this clone: Antigen: not known.

J is TRBJ2-2 and V is TRBV9; the match to TRBD1 covers 8 bases. What was sequenced was PBMCs. The receptor comes from a woman aged 45-59 years in good health and CMV-seropositive. CDR3 in amino acids: CASSRQGRMGGELFF. The DNA of the CDR3 is TGTGCCAGCAGCAGACAGGGGAGGATGGGCGGGGAGCTGTTTTTT.